This TCR beta chain was captured in a study of T cell repertoires in cytomegalovirus infection. The table lists this clonotype with a few counts. No antigen is known for it. TCRdb called the reads again in MiXCR, with one record for every CDR3 protein. Among approximately 910,000 distinct CDR3 sequences, around 32% were seen once, and the ten largest hold around 15%. Whole-study findings and limits: Based on cumulative public TCR beta family frequency, carriers of CMV plus the relevant HLA were identified.

The CDR3 has 14 amino acids. V lost 5 bases, J lost 11 bases, and 21 bases lay in between. CDR1 is SGHAT and CDR2 is FQNNGV in the germline V gene. The clonotype was recovered from a human donor in good health (CMV status not recorded). Some clones in this sample may be carry-over from other donors' samples. Sample: cultured CD8+ T cells from PBMCs, taken from culture after CMV antigen stimulation. This chain uses TRBV11-2 with TRBJ1-1; the D gene is possibly TRBD1 (6 bases). The CDR3 is CASSHFLDSQEAFF. The CDR3 DNA reads as TGTGCCAGCAGCCACTTTTTGGACAGCCAGGAGGCTTTCTTT.